Listed here are 13 T cell receptor beta chains from one sample, sequenced in a study of identical twins. TCRdb reprocessed the 5' RACE reads via MiXCR and lists one record per CDR3 protein. Of about 210,000 distinct CDR3 sequences listed, around 9.6% are singletons. Sequenced: memory (CD45RO+) T cells sorted from blood. The receptors here all came from a woman younger than 35 in good health.

The chain combines TRBV20-1 with TRBJ2-2; 8 bases map to TRBD2. The CDR3 is 14 amino acids. The J segment lost 4 bases and the V segment lost 3 bases, leaving 4 bases of the junction unmatched. Germline CDR1 DFQATT, CDR2 SNEGSKA (reference sequence). This chain's CDR3 is CSASGRVFTGELFF. The DNA for the CDR3 is TGCAGTGCTAGCGGGAGGGTCTTCACCGGGGAGCTGTTTTTT.

A few counts support this clonotype. The chain has TRBV20-1 and TRBJ1-1, with D unresolved. The CDR3 length is 12 residues. Trimming removed 2 bases from V and 1 base from J, with 5 bases in between. CDR1 and CDR2 from the germline V gene are DFQATT and SNEGSKA (reference sequence). The CDR3, as DNA: TGCAGTGCTAGAAGTGGGAACACTGAAGCTTTCTTT. Protein sequence: CSARSGNTEAFF.

This clonotype was counted many times. This chain links TRBV5-1 with TRBJ1-1, with D unresolved. The germline CDR1 and CDR2 sequences are SGHRS and YFSETQ. Trimming stripped 0 bases from V and 1 base from J, with 4 bases between. This CDR3 region has 13 residues. In DNA, the CDR3 is TGCGCCAGCAGCTTGGAACAGAACACTGAAGCTTTCTTT. Amino acids: CASSLEQNTEAFF.

In this sample, this clonotype turned up a few times. The V call is TRBV5-6, the J call TRBJ2-1; D may correspond to TRBD1 or TRBD2 (5 bases each). This CDR3 is 12 amino acids long. V lost 4 bases, J lost 12 bases, and 14 bases lay in between. The germline V gene encodes CDR1 SGHDT and CDR2 YYEEEE. The CDR3: CASSLTGEGQFF. DNA for the CDR3: TGTGCCAGCAGCCTCACAGGCGAGGGGCAGTTCTTC.

This clonotype was observed many times. This chain joins TRBV6-2 or TRBV6-3 and TRBJ2-7, with 10 positions matching TRBD1. Trimming at V came to 6 bases and at J to 0 bases, leaving 14 bases not matched to a gene. Germline V lookup: CDR1 MNHEY, CDR2 SVGEGT. The CDR3 sequence is 18 residues long. CDR3 in DNA: TGTGCCAGCAGCCGACAAGGACAGGGGGTCCTCAGCTCCTACGAGCAGTACTTC. Protein: CASSRQGQGVLSSYEQYF.

CDR3: CASSAGVHSEQFF. The CDR3 DNA sequence: TGTGCCAGCAGCGCCGGGGTACACAGTGAGCAGTTCTTC. The gene calls are TRBV5-5 and TRBJ2-1; D perhaps matches TRBD2 (5 bases). There are 13 residues in the CDR3. Trimming left V 4 bases short and J 9 bases short, with 14 bases between. Per germline, CDR1 SGHKS and CDR2 YYEKEE (reference sequence). The full variable domain, with the rest looked up from reference TRBV5-5 and TRBJ2-1, is DAGVTQSPTHLIKTRGQQVTLRCSPISGHKSVSWYQQVLGQGPQFIFQYYEKEERGRGNFPDRFSARQFPNYSSELNVNALLLGDSALYLCASSAGVHSEQFFGPGTRLTVL.

This clonotype was detected a few times. CDR3 bases: TGTGCCAGCAGTGCCCCACCGGGTAGCGGGATAGCCAAAAACATTCAGTACTTC. Translating gives CASSAPPGSGIAKNIQYF. The chain joins TRBV2 to TRBJ2-4; 8 nucleotides agree with TRBD2. The V gene's germline CDR1 is SNHLY and CDR2 FYNNEI. CDR3 size: 18 residues. Unmatched junction bases numbered 11, after V lost 4 bases and J lost 0 bases.

This clonotype was recorded a few times. This chain links TRBV9 with TRBJ2-1, with 10 bases matching TRBD2. The germline CDR1 and CDR2 sequences are SGDLS and YYNGEE. With V trimmed by 4 bases and J by 0 bases, 16 bases remained unmatched. There are 20 residues in the CDR3. CDR3 protein: CASSPRRGSGGQSSYNEQFF. In nucleotides, the CDR3 is TGTGCCAGCAGCCCCCGGAGGGGTAGCGGGGGGCAAAGCTCCTACAATGAGCAGTTCTTC. Based on the CDR3 plus reference TRBV9 and TRBJ2-1, the full variable domain is DSGVTQTPKHLITATGQRVTLRCSPRSGDLSVYWYQQSLDQGLQFLIQYYNGEERAKGNILERFSAQQFPDLHSELNLSSLELGDSALYFCASSPRRGSGGQSSYNEQFFGPGTRLTVL.

This clonotype occurred many times. The CDR3 bases are TGCGCCAGCAGTACCGGGACAGGCCGAGCTTTCTTT. Translating it yields CASSTGTGRAFF. The chain is built from TRBV10-1 and TRBJ1-1; TRBD1 aligns across 8 bases. V gave up 5 bases and J gave up 10 bases; unmatched junction bases: 6. This CDR3 is built from 12 residues. Germline CDR1 reads WNHNN; CDR2 reads SYGVQD (reference sequence).

J is TRBJ2-7 and V is TRBV5-6; D assignment may be TRBD1 or TRBD2 (5 bases each). V was pared by 4 bases and J by 2 bases, with 16 bases between. Germline lookup yields CDR1 SGHDT and CDR2 YYEEEE. The CDR3 consists of 15 residues. The DNA for the CDR3 is TGTGCCAGCAGCCAAAAGCCCGGGGCGCCCTACGAGCAGTACTTC. This codes for CASSQKPGAPYEQYF.

This clonotype appeared many times. The V gene is TRBV5-1, the J gene TRBJ2-1; no definite D call. Trimming took 4 bases from V and 7 from J, leaving 9 bases between them. CDR1 SGHRS and CDR2 YFSETQ come from the germline V gene. The CDR3 covers 12 residues. The CDR3 loop reads CASSAAPNEQFF. As DNA, the CDR3 is TGCGCCAGCAGCGCGGCCCCGAATGAGCAGTTCTTC. The entire variable domain, with the rest obtained from reference TRBV5-1 and TRBJ2-1, is as follows: KAGVTQTPRYLIKTRGQQVTLSCSPISGHRSVSWYQQTPGQGLQFLFEYFSETQRNKGNFPGRFSGRQFSNSRSEMNVSTLELGDSALYLCASSAAPNEQFFGPGTRLTVL.

This clonotype was detected a few times. V gene TRBV7-8 combines with J gene TRBJ2-1; no definite D call. CDR1 is SGHVS, CDR2 FQNEAQ, per germline. This CDR3 has 16 residues. Between the trimmed V and J ends, which lost 1 base and 6 bases, there was a span of 16 bases. In DNA form, the CDR3 reads TGTGCCAGCAGCTTAGTGGGCAGCGTGGGGTTCAATGAGCAGTTCTTC. Translated: CASSLVGSVGFNEQFF.

This clonotype was detected ten times or more. This chain uses TRBV6-6 with TRBJ2-7, with D possibly TRBD1 on 5 matching bases. Germline CDR1 and CDR2: MNHNY and SVGAGI (reference sequence). With 5 bases removed from V and 2 bases from J, the gap between germline ends came to 10 bases. The CDR3 sequence is 13 residues long. The CDR3 reads CASSLDTTYEQYF. The CDR3 coding sequence is TGTGCCAGCAGTCTGGACACAACCTACGAGCAGTACTTC.